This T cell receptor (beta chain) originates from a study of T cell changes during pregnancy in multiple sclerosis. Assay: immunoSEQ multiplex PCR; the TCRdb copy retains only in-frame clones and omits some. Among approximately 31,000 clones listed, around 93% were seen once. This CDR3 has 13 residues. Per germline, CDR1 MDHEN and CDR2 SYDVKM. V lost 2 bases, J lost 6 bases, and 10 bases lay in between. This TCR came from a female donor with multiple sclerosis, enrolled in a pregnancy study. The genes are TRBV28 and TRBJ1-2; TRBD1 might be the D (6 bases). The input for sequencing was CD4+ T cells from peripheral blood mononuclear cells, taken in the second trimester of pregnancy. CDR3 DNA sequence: TGTGCCAGCAGTTTAAGACAGGACCATGGCTACACCTTC. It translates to CASSLRQDHGYTF.